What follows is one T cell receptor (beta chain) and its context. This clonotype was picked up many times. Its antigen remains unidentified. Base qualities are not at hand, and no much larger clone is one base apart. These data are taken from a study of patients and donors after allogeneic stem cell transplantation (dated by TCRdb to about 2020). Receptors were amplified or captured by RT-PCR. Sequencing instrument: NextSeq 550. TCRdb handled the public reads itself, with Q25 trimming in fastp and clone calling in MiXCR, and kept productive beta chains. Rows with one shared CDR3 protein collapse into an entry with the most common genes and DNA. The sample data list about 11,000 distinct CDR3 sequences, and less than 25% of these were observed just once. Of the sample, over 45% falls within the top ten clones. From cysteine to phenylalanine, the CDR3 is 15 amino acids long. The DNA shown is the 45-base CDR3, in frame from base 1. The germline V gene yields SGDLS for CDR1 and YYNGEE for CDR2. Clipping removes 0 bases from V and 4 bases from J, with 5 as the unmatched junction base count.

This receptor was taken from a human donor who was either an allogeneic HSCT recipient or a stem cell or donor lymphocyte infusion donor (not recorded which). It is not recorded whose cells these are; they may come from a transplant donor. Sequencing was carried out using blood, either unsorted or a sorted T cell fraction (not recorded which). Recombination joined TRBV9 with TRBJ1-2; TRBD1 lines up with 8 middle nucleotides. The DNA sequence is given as TGTGCCAGCAGCGTAGATCCAGGGGGCAGCTATGGCTACACCTTC. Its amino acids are CASSVDPGGSYGYTF.